This is a list of T cell receptor beta chains from one sample in a study of T-cell memory formation after mild COVID-19. From the 5' RACE reads, TCRdb called clonotypes with MiXCR, one entry per CDR3 protein. The sample carries 110,000 or so distinct CDR3 sequences, about 20% recorded once. Sequencing input: PBMCs or a T cell subset sorted from them (not recorded which). The receptors were sampled from a man in his late teens or twenties who had mild COVID-19 (a few samples of this study predate the infection). Cell type and time point are not known. Both conserved end residues are part of each CDR3. D genes are given only for firm matches. Clone size is stated in some rows and not others, as once, few, many or a class when expanded.

d_call,cdr3_length,j_call,clone_size,v_call,cdr3_aa,cdr3_nt
NA,17,TRBJ1-1,few,TRBV4-3,CASSQDPDKEMNTEAFF,TGCGCCAGCAGCCAAGACCCCGACAAAGAAATGAACACTGAAGCTTTCTTT
NA,12,TRBJ2-7,few,TRBV12-3/TRBV12-4,CASSSGADEQYF,TGTGCCAGCAGTTCCGGGGCGGACGAGCAGTACTTC
NA,17,TRBJ2-6,few,TRBV7-9,CASSPRDAGSGANVLTF,TGTGCCAGCAGCCCGCGGGACGCTGGCTCTGGGGCCAACGTCCTGACTTTC
TRBD1,13,TRBJ1-5,NA,TRBV7-6,CASSFGQGQPQHF,TGTGCCAGCAGCTTTGGACAGGGCCAGCCCCAGCATTTT
TRBD1,16,TRBJ2-2,many,TRBV23-1,CASSQSGTGTTGELFF,TGCGCCAGCAGTCAATCGGGGACAGGGACCACCGGGGAGCTGTTTTTT
TRBD2,15,TRBJ2-5,few,TRBV6-2/TRBV6-3,CASSYSSSGGETQYF,TGTGCCAGCAGTTACTCAAGTTCGGGGGGAGAGACCCAGTACTTC
NA,13,TRBJ1-2,NA,TRBV20-1,CSARLEPNYGYTF,TGCAGTGCTAGACTGGAACCTAACTATGGCTACACCTTC
NA,16,TRBJ1-2,NA,TRBV24-1,CATSDPTVGRDYGYTF,TGTGCCACCAGTGATCCTACAGTGGGCCGCGACTATGGCTACACCTTC
NA,17,TRBJ2-5,NA,TRBV25-1,CASSEYRLGGGRETQYF,TGTGCCAGCAGTGAATATAGGCTGGGCGGGGGCCGGGAGACCCAGTACTTC
NA,15,TRBJ1-6,few,TRBV12-3/TRBV12-4,CASSFGYGHNSPLHF,TGTGCCAGCAGTTTTGGTTACGGTCATAATTCACCCCTCCACTTT
NA,15,TRBJ2-7,few,TRBV25-1,CASSEGRGLLYEQYF,TGTGCCAGCAGCGAGGGCCGGGGGCTCCTCTACGAGCAGTACTTC
NA,13,TRBJ2-3,few,TRBV12-3/TRBV12-4,CASRPGDTDTQYF,TGTGCCAGCAGGCCGGGGGATACAGATACGCAGTATTTT
NA,16,TRBJ2-5,NA,TRBV3-1,CASSQEVLAHGETQYF,TGTGCCAGCAGCCAAGAAGTACTAGCCCATGGGGAGACCCAGTACTTC
NA,15,TRBJ2-7,NA,TRBV4-1,CASSPSVGLRYEQYF,TGCGCCAGCAGCCCGTCTGTCGGCCTCCGCTACGAGCAGTACTTC
TRBD1,16,TRBJ1-2,once,TRBV6-5,CASRYRGQGADYGYTF,TGTGCCAGCAGATATCGAGGGCAGGGGGCTGACTATGGCTACACCTTC
NA,12,TRBJ2-2,NA,TRBV13,CASSYLTGELFF,TGTGCCAGCAGCTATTTAACCGGGGAGCTGTTTTTT
NA,14,TRBJ2-4,NA,TRBV5-6,CASSLGGSKNIQYF,TGTGCCAGCAGCTTGGGTGGCAGTAAAAACATTCAGTACTTC
TRBD2,15,TRBJ2-1,NA,TRBV7-2,CASSLTGLGYNEQFF,TGTGCCAGCAGCTTGACGGGACTAGGTTACAATGAGCAGTTCTTC
NA,18,TRBJ2-1,NA,TRBV5-1,CASSPRVVGALGYNEQFF,TGCGCCAGCAGCCCACGTGTAGTAGGGGCCTTGGGGTACAATGAGCAGTTCTTC
TRBD1,14,TRBJ2-1,few,TRBV9,CASSPAGTGAEQFF,TGTGCCAGCAGCCCCGCCGGGACAGGGGCTGAGCAGTTCTTC
TRBD2,14,TRBJ2-7,many,TRBV7-9,CASSLAGGEREQYF,TGTGCCAGCAGCTTGGCCGGGGGGGAGCGCGAGCAGTACTTC
NA,15,TRBJ1-6,few,TRBV6-4,CASSDSAHTNSPLHF,TGTGCCAGCAGTGACTCGGCCCATACGAATTCACCCCTCCACTTT
TRBD1,16,TRBJ1-5,NA,TRBV4-1,CASSQGSGGDYQPQHF,TGCGCCAGCAGCCAGGGTTCAGGGGGGGATTATCAGCCCCAGCATTTT